This TCR beta chain is drawn from a study of blood T cell repertoires in COVID-19. About the research overall: Italy, Spain and the United States were the sources of the convalescent and acute COVID-19 samples.

Original data processing: From reference gene primer amplification, estimates of nucleated cell counts were derived. Some clones are missing from TCRdb's copy, which holds only in-frame ones; the method was immunoSEQ multiplex PCR. The V and J calls and clone size come from that table; D and trimming were worked out from the DNA. Of 93,000 or so clones listed, approximately 87% are singletons. The CDR3 has 14 residues. V lost 1 base to trimming and J lost 2 bases, with 8 bases between them. Per germline, CDR1 SGHNT and CDR2 YENEEA. This clone was observed a handful of times. The J gene is TRBJ1-2, the V gene TRBV11-3, with D perhaps TRBD1 (5 bases). This TCR derives from a human donor in a cohort sampled during active or convalescent COVID-19. Sequenced sample: peripheral blood. The DNA for the CDR3 is TGTGCCAGCAGCTTAGCGGGGGGGAACTATGGCTACACCTTC. This encodes CASSLAGGNYGYTF.